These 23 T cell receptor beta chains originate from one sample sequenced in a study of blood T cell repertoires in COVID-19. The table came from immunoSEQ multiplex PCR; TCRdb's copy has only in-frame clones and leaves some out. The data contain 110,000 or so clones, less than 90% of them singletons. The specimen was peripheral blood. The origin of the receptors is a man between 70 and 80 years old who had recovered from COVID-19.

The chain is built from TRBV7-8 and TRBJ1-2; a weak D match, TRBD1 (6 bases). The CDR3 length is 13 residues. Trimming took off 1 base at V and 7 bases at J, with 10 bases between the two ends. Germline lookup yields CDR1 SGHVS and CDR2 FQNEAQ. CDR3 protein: CASSLGRGRGYTF. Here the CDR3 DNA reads TGTGCCAGCAGCTTAGGCAGGGGACGTGGCTACACCTTC.

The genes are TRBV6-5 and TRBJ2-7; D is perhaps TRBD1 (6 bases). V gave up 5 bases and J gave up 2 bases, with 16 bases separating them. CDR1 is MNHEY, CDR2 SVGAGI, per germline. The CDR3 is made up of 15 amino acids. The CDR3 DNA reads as TGTGCCAGCAGTCAGGGGACACACTGGACCTACGAGCAGTACTTC. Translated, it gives CASSQGTHWTYEQYF.

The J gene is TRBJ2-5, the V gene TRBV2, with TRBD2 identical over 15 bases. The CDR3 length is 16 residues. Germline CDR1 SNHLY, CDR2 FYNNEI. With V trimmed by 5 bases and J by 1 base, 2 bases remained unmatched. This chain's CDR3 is CASSRTSGRAQETQYF. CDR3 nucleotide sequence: TGTGCCAGCAGTCGGACTAGCGGGAGGGCCCAAGAGACCCAGTACTTC.

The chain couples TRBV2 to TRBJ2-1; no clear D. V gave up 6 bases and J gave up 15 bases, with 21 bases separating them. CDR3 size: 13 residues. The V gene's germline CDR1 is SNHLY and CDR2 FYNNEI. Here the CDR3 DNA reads TGTGCCAGCAGGCGTGAGGAGCGTATAGGATCGTTCTTC. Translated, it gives CASRREERIGSFF.

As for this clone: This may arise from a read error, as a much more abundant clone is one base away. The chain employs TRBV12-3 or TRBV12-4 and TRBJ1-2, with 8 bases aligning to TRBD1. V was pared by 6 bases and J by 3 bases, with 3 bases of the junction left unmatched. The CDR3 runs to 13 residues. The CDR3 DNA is TGTGCCAGCAGCCCGGACAGGGACTATGGCTACACCTTC. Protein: CASSPDRDYGYTF.

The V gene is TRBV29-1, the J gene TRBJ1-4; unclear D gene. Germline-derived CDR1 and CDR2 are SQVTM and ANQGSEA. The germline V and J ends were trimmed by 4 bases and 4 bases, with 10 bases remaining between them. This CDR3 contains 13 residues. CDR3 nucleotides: TGCAGCGTTGGAGGGCCCGGTAATGAAAAACTGTTTTTT. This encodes CSVGGPGNEKLFF.

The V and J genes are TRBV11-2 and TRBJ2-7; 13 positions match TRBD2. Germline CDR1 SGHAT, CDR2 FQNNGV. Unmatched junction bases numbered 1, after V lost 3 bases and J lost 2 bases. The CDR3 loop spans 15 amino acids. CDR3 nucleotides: TGTGCCAGCAGCTTCACTAGCGGGAGGGCCTACGAGCAGTACTTC. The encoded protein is CASSFTSGRAYEQYF.

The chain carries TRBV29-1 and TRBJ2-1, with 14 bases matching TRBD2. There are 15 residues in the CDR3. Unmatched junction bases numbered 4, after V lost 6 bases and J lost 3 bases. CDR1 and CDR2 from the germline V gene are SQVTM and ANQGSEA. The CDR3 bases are TGCAGCGTGAGGACTAGCGGGGGGAACTACAATGAGCAGTTCTTC. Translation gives CSVRTSGGNYNEQFF.

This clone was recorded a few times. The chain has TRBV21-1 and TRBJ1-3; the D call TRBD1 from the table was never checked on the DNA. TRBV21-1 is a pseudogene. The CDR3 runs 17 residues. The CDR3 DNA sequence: TGTGCCAGCAGCAAACCCCATTCGACAGTCTCTGGAAACACCATATATTTT. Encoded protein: CASSKPHSTVSGNTIYF.

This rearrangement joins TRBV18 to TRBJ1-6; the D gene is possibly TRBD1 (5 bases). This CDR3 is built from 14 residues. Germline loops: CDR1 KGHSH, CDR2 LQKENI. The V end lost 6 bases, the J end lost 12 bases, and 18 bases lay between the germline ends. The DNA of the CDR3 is TGTGCCAGCTCGGATTTTGACAGCGCTGGACCCCTCCACTTT. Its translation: CASSDFDSAGPLHF.

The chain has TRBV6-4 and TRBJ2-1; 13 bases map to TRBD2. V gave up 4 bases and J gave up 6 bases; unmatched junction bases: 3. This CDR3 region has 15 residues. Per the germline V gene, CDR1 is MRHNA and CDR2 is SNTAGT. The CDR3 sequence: CASSARLAGGNEQFF. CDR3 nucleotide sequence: TGTGCCAGCAGTGCAAGACTAGCGGGAGGCAATGAGCAGTTCTTC.

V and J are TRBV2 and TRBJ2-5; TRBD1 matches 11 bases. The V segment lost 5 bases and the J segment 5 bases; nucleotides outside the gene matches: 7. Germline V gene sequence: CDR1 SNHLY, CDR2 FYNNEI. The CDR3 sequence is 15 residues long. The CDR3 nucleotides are TGTGCCAGCAGTCCCGGACAGGGGGCGGCGGAGACCCAGTACTTC. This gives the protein CASSPGQGAAETQYF.

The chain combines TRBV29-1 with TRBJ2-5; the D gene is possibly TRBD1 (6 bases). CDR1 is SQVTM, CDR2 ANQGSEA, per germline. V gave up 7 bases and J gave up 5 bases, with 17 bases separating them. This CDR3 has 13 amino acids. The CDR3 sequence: CSAGQGIGETQYF. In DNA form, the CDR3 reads TGCAGCGCGGGGCAGGGGATAGGCGAGACCCAGTACTTC. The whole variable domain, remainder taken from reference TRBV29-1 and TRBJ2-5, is SAVISQKPSRDICQRGTSLTIQCQVDSQVTMMFWYRQQPGQSLTLIATANQGSEATYESGFVIDKFPISRPNLTFSTLTVSNMSPEDSSIYLCSAGQGIGETQYFGPGTRLLVL.

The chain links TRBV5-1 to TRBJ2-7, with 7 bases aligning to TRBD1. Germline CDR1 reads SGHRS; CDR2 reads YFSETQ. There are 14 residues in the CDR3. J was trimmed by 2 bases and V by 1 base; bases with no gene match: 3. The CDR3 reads CASSLSGTAYEQYF. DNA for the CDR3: TGCGCCAGCAGCTTGTCCGGGACAGCCTACGAGCAGTACTTC.

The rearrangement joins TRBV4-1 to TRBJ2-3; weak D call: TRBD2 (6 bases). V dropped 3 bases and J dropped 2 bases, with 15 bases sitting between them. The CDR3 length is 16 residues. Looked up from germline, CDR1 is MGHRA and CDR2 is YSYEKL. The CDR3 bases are TGCGCCAGCAGCCAGCCCGTAAGCGGGCTCACAGATACGCAGTATTTT. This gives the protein CASSQPVSGLTDTQYF.

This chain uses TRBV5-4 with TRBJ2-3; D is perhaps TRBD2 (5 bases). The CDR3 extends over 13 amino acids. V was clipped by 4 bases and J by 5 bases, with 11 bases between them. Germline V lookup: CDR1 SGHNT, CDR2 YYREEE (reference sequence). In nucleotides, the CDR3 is TGTGCCAGCAGCCCACGAGAGGGAGATACGCAGTATTTT. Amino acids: CASSPREGDTQYF.

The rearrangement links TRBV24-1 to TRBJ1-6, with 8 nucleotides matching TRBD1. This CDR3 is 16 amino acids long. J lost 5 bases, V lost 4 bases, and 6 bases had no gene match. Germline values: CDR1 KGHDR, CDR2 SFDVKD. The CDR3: CATSDPGQGDNSPLHF. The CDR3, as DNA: TGTGCCACCAGTGACCCCGGACAGGGTGATAATTCACCCCTCCACTTT.

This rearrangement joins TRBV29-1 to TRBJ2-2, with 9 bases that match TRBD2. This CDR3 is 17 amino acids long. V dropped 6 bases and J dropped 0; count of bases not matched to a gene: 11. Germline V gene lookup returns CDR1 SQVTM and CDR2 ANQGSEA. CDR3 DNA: TGCAGCGTGCGGTGGGGTAGCGGGAGCACGAACACCGGGGAGCTGTTTTTT. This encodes CSVRWGSGSTNTGELFF.

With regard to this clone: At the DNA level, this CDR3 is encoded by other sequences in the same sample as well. CDR3 DNA sequence: TGTGCCAGTAGTACCCGACAGACACCTTATAGCAATCAGCCCCAGCATTTT. Protein: CASSTRQTPYSNQPQHF. The J gene is TRBJ1-5, the V gene TRBV19, with D possibly TRBD1 on 5 matching bases. The V and J ends lost 4 bases and 0 bases respectively, with 16 bases between them. The CDR3 is 17 residues long. Germline V gene data show CDR1 as LNHDA and CDR2 as SQIVND (reference sequence).

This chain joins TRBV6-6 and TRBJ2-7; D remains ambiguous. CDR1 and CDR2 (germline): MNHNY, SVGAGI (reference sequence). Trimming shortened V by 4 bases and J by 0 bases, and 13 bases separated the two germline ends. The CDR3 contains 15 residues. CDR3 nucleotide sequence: TGTGCCAGCAGTTCCCCCCCACAGAACTCCTACGAGCAGTACTTC. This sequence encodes CASSSPPQNSYEQYF.

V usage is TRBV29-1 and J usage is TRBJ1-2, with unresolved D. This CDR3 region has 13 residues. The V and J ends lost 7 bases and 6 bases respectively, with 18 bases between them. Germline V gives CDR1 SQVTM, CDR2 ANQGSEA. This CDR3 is CSALNPGSHGYTF. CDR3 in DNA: TGCAGCGCCCTTAACCCGGGTAGTCATGGCTACACCTTC.

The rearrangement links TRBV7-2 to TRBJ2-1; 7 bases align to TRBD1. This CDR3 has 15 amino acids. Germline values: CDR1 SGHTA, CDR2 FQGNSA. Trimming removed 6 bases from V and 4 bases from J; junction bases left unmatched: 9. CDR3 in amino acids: CASRTKGQPYNEQFF. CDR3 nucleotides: TGTGCCAGCAGAACTAAGGGACAGCCATACAATGAGCAGTTCTTC.

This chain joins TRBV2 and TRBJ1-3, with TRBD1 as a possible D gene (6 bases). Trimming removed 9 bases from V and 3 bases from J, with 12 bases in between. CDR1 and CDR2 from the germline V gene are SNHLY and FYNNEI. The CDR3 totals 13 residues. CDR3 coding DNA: TGTGCCAGGGGTCGGACAGATGGAAACACCATATATTTT. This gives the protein CARGRTDGNTIYF.